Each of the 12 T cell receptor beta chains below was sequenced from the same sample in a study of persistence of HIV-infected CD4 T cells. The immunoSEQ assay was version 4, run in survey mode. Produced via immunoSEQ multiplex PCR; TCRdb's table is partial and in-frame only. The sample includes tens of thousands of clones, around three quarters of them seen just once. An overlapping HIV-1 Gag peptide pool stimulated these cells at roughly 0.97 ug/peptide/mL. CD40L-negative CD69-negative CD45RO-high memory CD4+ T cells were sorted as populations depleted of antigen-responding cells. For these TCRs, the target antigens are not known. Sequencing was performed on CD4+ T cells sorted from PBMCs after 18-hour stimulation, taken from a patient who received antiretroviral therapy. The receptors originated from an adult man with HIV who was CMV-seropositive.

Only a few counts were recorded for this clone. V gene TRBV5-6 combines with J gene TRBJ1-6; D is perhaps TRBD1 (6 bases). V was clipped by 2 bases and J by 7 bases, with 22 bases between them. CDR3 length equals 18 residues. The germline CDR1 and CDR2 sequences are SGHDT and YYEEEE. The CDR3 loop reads CASSLRAQNRQGNSPLHF. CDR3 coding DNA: TGTGCCAGCAGCTTAAGAGCCCAAAACCGCCAGGGGAATTCACCCCTCCACTTT.

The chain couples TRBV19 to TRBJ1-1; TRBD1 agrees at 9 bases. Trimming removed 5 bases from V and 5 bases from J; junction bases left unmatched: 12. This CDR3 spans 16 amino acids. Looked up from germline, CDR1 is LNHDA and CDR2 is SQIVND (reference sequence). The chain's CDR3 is CASSPTSGQGRTEAFF. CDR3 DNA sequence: TGTGCCAGTAGTCCGACATCAGGACAGGGGAGGACTGAAGCTTTCTTT. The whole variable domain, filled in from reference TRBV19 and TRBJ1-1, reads DGGITQSPKYLFRKEGQNVTLSCEQNLNHDAMYWYRQDPGQGLRLIYYSQIVNDFQKGDIAEGYSVSREKKESFPLTVTSAQKNPTAFYLCASSPTSGQGRTEAFFGQGTRLTVV.

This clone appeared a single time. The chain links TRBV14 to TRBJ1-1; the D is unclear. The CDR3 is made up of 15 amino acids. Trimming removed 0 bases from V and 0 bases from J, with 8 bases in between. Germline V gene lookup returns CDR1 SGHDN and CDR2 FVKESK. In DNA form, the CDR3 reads TGTGCCAGCAGCCAAGATGTCAGAATGAACACTGAAGCTTTCTTT. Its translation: CASSQDVRMNTEAFF.

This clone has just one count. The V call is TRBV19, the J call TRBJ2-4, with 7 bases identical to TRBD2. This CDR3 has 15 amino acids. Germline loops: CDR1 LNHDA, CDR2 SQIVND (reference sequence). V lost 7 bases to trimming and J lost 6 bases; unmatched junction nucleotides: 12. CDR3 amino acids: CASNKAGQERNIQYF. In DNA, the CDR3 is TGTGCCAGTAATAAAGCGGGGCAGGAACGAAACATTCAGTACTTC.

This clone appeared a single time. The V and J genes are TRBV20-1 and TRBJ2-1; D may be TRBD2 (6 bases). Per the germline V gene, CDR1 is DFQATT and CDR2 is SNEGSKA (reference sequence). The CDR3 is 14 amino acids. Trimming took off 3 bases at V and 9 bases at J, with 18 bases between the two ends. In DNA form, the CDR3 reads TGCAGTGCTAGTGACGGGAGTTATCTACCTGAGCAGTTCTTC. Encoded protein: CSASDGSYLPEQFF.

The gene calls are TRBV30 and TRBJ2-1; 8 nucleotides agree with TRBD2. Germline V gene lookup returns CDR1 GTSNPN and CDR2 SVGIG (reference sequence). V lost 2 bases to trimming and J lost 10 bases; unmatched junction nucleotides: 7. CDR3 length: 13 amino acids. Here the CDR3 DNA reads TGTGCCTGGAGTTCAATCACTAGCGGCGAGCAGTTCTTC. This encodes CAWSSITSGEQFF. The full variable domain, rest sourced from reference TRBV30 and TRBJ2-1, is SQTIHQWPATLVQPVGSPLSLECTVEGTSNPNLYWYRQAAGRGLQLLFYSVGIGQISSEVPQNLSASRPQDRQFILSSKKLLLSDSGFYLCAWSSITSGEQFFGPGTRLTVL.

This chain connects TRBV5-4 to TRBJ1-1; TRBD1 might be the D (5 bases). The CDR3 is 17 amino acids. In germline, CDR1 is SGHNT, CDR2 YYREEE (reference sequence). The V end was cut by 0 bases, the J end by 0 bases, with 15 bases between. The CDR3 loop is CASSLARALPLNTEAFF. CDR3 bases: TGTGCCAGCAGCTTGGCCAGGGCCCTTCCCTTGAACACTGAAGCTTTCTTT.

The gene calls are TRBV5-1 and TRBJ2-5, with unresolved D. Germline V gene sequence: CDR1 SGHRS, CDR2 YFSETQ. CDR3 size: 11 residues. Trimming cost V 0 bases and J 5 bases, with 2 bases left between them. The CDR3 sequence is CASSLAETQYF. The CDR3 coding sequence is TGCGCCAGCAGCTTGGCCGAGACCCAGTACTTC.

CDR3 residues: CASSESGGIEGARYF. The CDR3, as DNA: TGTGCCAGCAGTGAATCCGGGGGCATAGAGGGGGCCAGGTACTTC. The rearrangement joins TRBV6-1 to TRBJ2-5; D perhaps matches TRBD1 (7 bases). There are 15 residues in the CDR3. Germline CDR1 and CDR2: MNHNS and SASEGT. V was cut by 2 bases and J by 13 bases, with 23 bases left in between.

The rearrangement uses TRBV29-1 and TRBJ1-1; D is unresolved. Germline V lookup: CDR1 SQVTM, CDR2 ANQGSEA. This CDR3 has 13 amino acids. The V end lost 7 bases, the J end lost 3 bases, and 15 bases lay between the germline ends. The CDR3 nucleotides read TGCAGCGCTTCCTTACAGAGTCACACTGAAGCTTTCTTT. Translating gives CSASLQSHTEAFF.

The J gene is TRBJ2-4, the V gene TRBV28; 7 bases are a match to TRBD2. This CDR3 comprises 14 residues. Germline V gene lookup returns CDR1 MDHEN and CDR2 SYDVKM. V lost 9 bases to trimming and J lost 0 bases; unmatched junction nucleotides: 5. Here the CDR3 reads CASLAVRAKNIQYF. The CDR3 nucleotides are TGTGCCAGTCTAGCGGTCCGAGCCAAAAACATTCAGTACTTC.

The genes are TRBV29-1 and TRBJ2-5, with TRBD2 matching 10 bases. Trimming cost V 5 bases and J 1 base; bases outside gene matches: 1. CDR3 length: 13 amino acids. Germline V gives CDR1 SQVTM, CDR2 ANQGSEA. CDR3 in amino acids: CSVSSGGQETQYF. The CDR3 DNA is TGCAGCGTTTCTAGCGGGGGCCAAGAGACCCAGTACTTC.